The rows below give T cell receptor beta chains drawn from one sample of a study of blood T cell repertoires in COVID-19. Sequencing was performed with immunoSEQ multiplex PCR; in TCRdb, only in-frame clones are kept and a portion is missing. The sample records more than 85,000 clones, 86% being singletons. The sequencing input was PBMCs or T cells enriched from blood (not recorded which). These receptors originate from a woman aged 45-65 years who had recovered from COVID-19. CDR3s include the opening cysteine and the closing phenylalanine or tryptophan. D genes are given only for firm matches. Some rows have no size entry. The others give once, few or many, or a class for an expanded clone.

D gene: -
clone size: -
J gene: TRBJ2-3
V gene: TRBV9
CDR3 protein: CASSSPLGGRDTQYF
CDR3 DNA: TGTGCCAGCAGCTCTCCCCTCGGGGGACGAGATACGCAGTATTTT

D gene: -
clone size: -
J gene: TRBJ1-1
V gene: TRBV7-2
CDR3 protein: CASSPFLGTENTEAFF
CDR3 DNA: TGTGCCAGCAGCCCCTTCCTGGGCACAGAGAACACTGAAGCTTTCTTT

D gene: TRBD1
clone size: -
J gene: TRBJ1-1
V gene: TRBV29-1
CDR3 protein: CSVARTGDTEAFF
CDR3 DNA: TGCAGCGTTGCGAGAACAGGGGACACTGAAGCTTTCTTT

D gene: TRBD2
clone size: -
J gene: TRBJ2-1
V gene: TRBV19
CDR3 protein: CASSRPGGGVKKGSNEQFF
CDR3 DNA: TGTGCCAGTAGTCGCCCGGGAGGGGGAGTTAAGAAGGGGTCTAATGAGCAGTTCTTC

D gene: TRBD2
clone size: -
J gene: TRBJ2-1
V gene: TRBV19
CDR3 protein: CASRGLAGGYNEQFF
CDR3 DNA: TGTGCCAGTAGAGGACTAGCGGGAGGATACAATGAGCAGTTCTTC

D gene: -
clone size: -
J gene: TRBJ2-2
V gene: TRBV3-1/TRBV3-2
CDR3 protein: CASSYLTTTGELFF
CDR3 DNA: TGTGCCAGCAGCTACCTGACAACCACCGGGGAGCTGTTTTTT

D gene: -
clone size: -
J gene: TRBJ1-2
V gene: TRBV28
CDR3 protein: CASYSLSYGYTF
CDR3 DNA: TGTGCCAGCTACAGCCTTAGCTATGGCTACACCTTC

D gene: -
clone size: -
J gene: TRBJ1-5
V gene: TRBV2
CDR3 protein: CASRAGGLGQPQHF
CDR3 DNA: TGTGCCAGCAGGGCGGGGGGTCTTGGACAGCCCCAGCATTTT

D gene: TRBD2
clone size: -
J gene: TRBJ2-1
V gene: TRBV20-1
CDR3 protein: CSASPPPGLGYNEQFF
CDR3 DNA: TGCAGTGCTAGTCCACCCCCGGGACTAGGTTACAATGAGCAGTTCTTC

D gene: -
clone size: -
J gene: TRBJ1-2
V gene: TRBV5-1
CDR3 protein: CASSSTENYGYTF
CDR3 DNA: TGCGCCAGCAGCTCGACGGAGAACTATGGCTACACCTTC

D gene: -
clone size: -
J gene: TRBJ2-7
V gene: TRBV6-2/TRBV6-3
CDR3 protein: CASSYRGYYEQYF
CDR3 DNA: TGTGCCAGCAGTTATAGGGGGTACTACGAGCAGTACTTC

D gene: TRBD2
clone size: -
J gene: TRBJ2-2
V gene: TRBV28
CDR3 protein: CASSSGGLGGGTTGELFF
CDR3 DNA: TGTGCCAGCAGTTCCGGGGGACTGGGCGGGGGGACAACCGGGGAGCTGTTTTTT

D gene: TRBD1
clone size: -
J gene: TRBJ2-5
V gene: TRBV24-1
CDR3 protein: CATSDTRRGQGAGETQYF
CDR3 DNA: TGTGCCACCAGTGACACCCGCCGAGGACAGGGGGCAGGGGAGACCCAGTACTTC

D gene: -
clone size: -
J gene: TRBJ2-2
V gene: TRBV18
CDR3 protein: CASSGRQDSTGELFF
CDR3 DNA: TGTGCCAGCTCAGGGAGACAGGACTCCACCGGGGAGCTGTTTTTT

D gene: TRBD2
clone size: -
J gene: TRBJ2-1
V gene: TRBV3-1/TRBV3-2
CDR3 protein: CASSSGLAGVGEQFF
CDR3 DNA: TGTGCCAGCAGCTCGGGACTAGCGGGAGTTGGTGAGCAGTTCTTC

D gene: TRBD1
clone size: -
J gene: TRBJ2-5
V gene: TRBV24-1
CDR3 protein: CATSVPTGGLETQYF
CDR3 DNA: TGTGCCACCAGTGTCCCGACAGGGGGGCTAGAGACCCAGTACTTC

D gene: TRBD2
clone size: -
J gene: TRBJ2-5
V gene: TRBV30
CDR3 protein: CAWGTSRYQETQYF
CDR3 DNA: TGTGCCTGGGGGACTAGCCGGTACCAAGAGACCCAGTACTTC

D gene: -
clone size: few
J gene: TRBJ2-5
V gene: TRBV5-1
CDR3 protein: CASSFRQWGETQYF
CDR3 DNA: TGCGCCAGCAGCTTTAGGCAGTGGGGCGAGACCCAGTACTTC

D gene: TRBD1
clone size: -
J gene: TRBJ2-2
V gene: TRBV9
CDR3 protein: CASSVDMYRTGHTGELFF
CDR3 DNA: TGTGCCAGCAGCGTAGATATGTATAGGACAGGGCACACCGGGGAGCTGTTTTTT

D gene: -
clone size: -
J gene: TRBJ1-1
V gene: TRBV7-9
CDR3 protein: CASSLAESKGEAFF
CDR3 DNA: TGTGCCAGCAGCTTAGCGGAGTCAAAAGGTGAAGCTTTCTTT

D gene: TRBD1
clone size: -
J gene: TRBJ1-4
V gene: TRBV24-1
CDR3 protein: CAISEFTGDNEKLFF
CDR3 DNA: TGTGCCATCAGTGAGTTTACAGGGGATAATGAAAAACTGTTTTTT

D gene: TRBD2
clone size: -
J gene: TRBJ2-7
V gene: TRBV6-4
CDR3 protein: CASSDPGLPPYEQYF
CDR3 DNA: TGTGCCAGCAGTGACCCGGGACTACCGCCCTACGAGCAGTACTTC

D gene: TRBD1
clone size: -
J gene: TRBJ2-7
V gene: TRBV27
CDR3 protein: CASSLSTTGVFREQYF
CDR3 DNA: TGTGCCAGCAGTTTATCGACGACAGGGGTGTTTCGCGAGCAGTACTTC

D gene: -
clone size: -
J gene: TRBJ1-4
V gene: TRBV30
CDR3 protein: CAWSTTGYQSEKLFF
CDR3 DNA: TGTGCCTGGAGTACGACAGGCTACCAATCGGAAAAACTGTTTTTT

D gene: -
clone size: -
J gene: TRBJ2-1
V gene: TRBV6-6
CDR3 protein: CASSTRGAGEQFF
CDR3 DNA: TGTGCCAGCAGTACCCGGGGGGCCGGTGAGCAGTTCTTC

D gene: TRBD2
clone size: -
J gene: TRBJ2-1
V gene: TRBV29-1
CDR3 protein: CSVEGGSVNEQFF
CDR3 DNA: TGCAGCGTTGAGGGCGGGAGCGTTAATGAGCAGTTCTTC

D gene: TRBD1
clone size: -
J gene: TRBJ1-4
V gene: TRBV7-9
CDR3 protein: CASSLVVAGGDEKLFF
CDR3 DNA: TGTGCCAGCAGCTTAGTCGTGGCAGGGGGAGATGAAAAACTGTTTTTT

D gene: TRBD2
clone size: -
J gene: TRBJ2-1
V gene: TRBV10-2
CDR3 protein: CASRRGVGNEQFF
CDR3 DNA: TGCGCCAGCAGGCGGGGGGTGGGCAATGAGCAGTTCTTC

D gene: TRBD1
clone size: -
J gene: TRBJ2-7
V gene: TRBV25-1
CDR3 protein: CASSPSSLTTGGREQYF
CDR3 DNA: TGTGCCAGCAGTCCTTCATCCCTCACGACAGGGGGCAGGGAGCAGTACTTC

D gene: -
clone size: -
J gene: TRBJ2-1
V gene: TRBV28
CDR3 protein: CASSLSGSSYNEQFF
CDR3 DNA: TGTGCCAGCAGTTTATCGGGGAGCTCCTACAATGAGCAGTTCTTC

D gene: -
clone size: -
J gene: TRBJ2-7
V gene: TRBV27
CDR3 protein: CASSFAGGLSEQYF
CDR3 DNA: TGTGCCAGCAGTTTCGCGGGTGGGCTAAGCGAGCAGTACTTC

D gene: TRBD2
clone size: -
J gene: TRBJ2-4
V gene: TRBV24-1
CDR3 protein: CATQLGGGENIQYF
CDR3 DNA: TGTGCCACCCAGCTTGGGGGGGGTGAAAACATTCAGTACTTC